This T cell receptor beta chain was recovered during a study of neoadjuvant nivolumab and ipilimumab in lung cancer. Study details: Nivolumab 3 mg/kg was given days 1, 15 and 29, plus ipilimumab 1 mg/kg day 1 in combination.

In regard to this clone: The sample carries other DNA sequences with the same CDR3.

This CDR3 is 13 amino acids long. Per germline, CDR1 ENHRY and CDR2 SYGVKD. V gave up 9 bases and J gave up 6 bases, with 14 bases separating them. Sequencing was performed with immunoSEQ multiplex PCR; in TCRdb, only in-frame clones are kept and a portion is missing. The sample includes more than 15,000 clones, over 70% of them seen just once. The chain uses TRBV10-3 and TRBJ1-4; D remains unclear. The source material was tumor tissue, sampled after neoadjuvant nivolumab, alone or with ipilimumab, at or shortly before surgery. The TCR sequence derives from an adult with non-small cell lung cancer. CDR3 coding DNA: TGTGCCATTGGTCGAGGGCGGGATGAAAAACTGTTTTTT. This encodes CAIGRGRDEKLFF.